Given below is one TCR beta chain in context. V shed 3 bases, J shed 10 bases, and the junction held 0 bases outside the gene matches. This CDR3 spans 10 amino acids. Germline V lookup: CDR1 SQVTM, CDR2 ANQGSEA. The method was immunoSEQ multiplex PCR; TCRdb's version includes in-frame clones alone and lacks a portion of them. The data show over 200,000 clones, with about 89% seen just once and 2% to 2.5% held by the top ten. The data originate from a study of blood T cell repertoires in COVID-19. Sequenced sample: peripheral blood. V usage is TRBV29-1 and J usage is TRBJ2-7; 10 bases map to TRBD1. This receptor was obtained from a woman between 50 and 59 years old with acute or convalescent COVID-19. CDR3 loop: CSVETGGQYF. For the CDR3, the DNA is TGCAGCGTTGAGACAGGGGGCCAGTACTTC.